One and the same sample provided the 16 T cell receptor beta chains below, sequenced in a study of shared clonotypes between healthy human individuals. Assay used: immunoSEQ multiplex PCR; TCRdb lists only in-frame clones, some missing. The profile shows 2 million to 2.5 million clones, about 94% of them singletons. The source material was naive CD4+ T cells sorted from blood. The subset is: CD45RA+ positively selected. These receptors all come from a man aged 18 to 30 in good health.

CDR3 bases: TGTGCCTGGAGGATGACAGGTGCAAATCAGCCCCAGCATTTT. Its translation is CAWRMTGANQPQHF. V gene TRBV30 combines with J gene TRBJ1-5, with D possibly TRBD1 on 6 matching bases. V was cut by 3 bases and J by 4 bases, with 13 bases left in between. The germline V gene has CDR1 GTSNPN and CDR2 SVGIG (reference sequence). This CDR3 spans 14 amino acids.

V usage is TRBV11-2 and J usage is TRBJ1-5; no clear D gene. This CDR3 comprises 15 residues. CDR1 is SGHAT and CDR2 is FQNNGV in the germline V gene. Trimming took off 5 bases at V and 0 bases at J, with 11 bases between the two ends. The CDR3 is CASSPDGISNQPQHF. The CDR3 nucleotides read TGTGCCAGCAGCCCCGACGGAATTAGCAATCAGCCCCAGCATTTT.

CDR3 residues: CASSEPFLGMTSGVNNEQFF. Written as DNA, the CDR3 is TGTGCCAGCAGTGAACCCTTCTTGGGGATGACTAGCGGGGTTAACAATGAGCAGTTCTTC. The genes are TRBV6-1 and TRBJ2-1, with 11 bases that match TRBD2. The CDR3 has 20 residues. Germline CDR1 reads MNHNS; CDR2 reads SASEGT. V lost 2 bases and J lost 5; bases outside the gene matches: 17.

V gene TRBV6-1 combines with J gene TRBJ2-1, with D possibly TRBD1 on 5 matching bases. CDR1 is MNHNS, CDR2 SASEGT, per germline. The ends were cut back, 0 bases at V and 15 bases at J, with 12 bases in the middle. This CDR3 contains 12 residues. CDR3 protein: CASSEARGSRFF. In DNA form, the CDR3 reads TGTGCCAGCAGTGAAGCAAGGGGTTCCCGGTTCTTC.

The chain employs TRBV10-3 and TRBJ1-1; the match to TRBD1 covers 7 bases. The CDR3 sequence is 12 residues long. Germline V gene lookup returns CDR1 ENHRY and CDR2 SYGVKD. The ends lost 7 bases at V and 4 bases at J; junction bases unmatched: 3. The CDR3 nucleotides are TGTGCCATCAAGACAGGGAGCACTGAAGCTTTCTTT. Translation: CAIKTGSTEAFF.

The V and J genes are TRBV11-2 and TRBJ2-7, with 10 nucleotides matching TRBD2. The CDR3 loop spans 14 amino acids. V shed 2 bases, J shed 4 bases, and the junction held 2 bases outside the gene matches. CDR1 SGHAT and CDR2 FQNNGV come from the germline V gene. CDR3 sequence: CASSLRTSGYEQYF. The CDR3 DNA reads TGTGCCAGCAGCTTAAGGACTAGCGGATACGAGCAGTACTTC.

This rearrangement joins TRBV11-2 to TRBJ2-2; the D gene is possibly TRBD2 (6 bases). The germline CDR1 and CDR2 sequences are SGHAT and FQNNGV. This CDR3 has 14 amino acids. The V and J ends lost 0 bases and 6 bases respectively, with 8 bases between them. This CDR3 reads CASSLDRRAGELFF. For the CDR3, the DNA is TGTGCCAGCAGCTTAGATCGGAGGGCCGGGGAGCTGTTTTTT.

CDR3 loop: CASTMTGFNYGYTF. CDR3 nucleotides: TGTGCCAGCACCATGACGGGATTTAACTATGGCTACACCTTC. This rearrangement joins TRBV6-6 to TRBJ1-2; D unclear. Deletions cut 7 bases from V and 1 base from J, with 13 bases between. The germline V gene encodes CDR1 MNHNY and CDR2 SVGAGI (reference sequence). CDR3 length: 14 residues.

CDR3 sequence reads: CASSVRQGATEAFF. In nucleotides, the CDR3 is TGTGCCAGCAGCGTTAGACAGGGGGCGACTGAAGCTTTCTTT. The V and J genes are TRBV9 and TRBJ1-1, with 10 positions matching TRBD1. Germline V lookup: CDR1 SGDLS, CDR2 YYNGEE. The CDR3 runs to 14 residues. With V trimmed by 2 bases and J by 5 bases, 3 bases remained unmatched.

V gene TRBV6-5 combines with J gene TRBJ2-5, with D perhaps TRBD2 (5 bases). With the DNA end fitting TRBJ2-7 better, the J assignment may be wrong. The V gene's germline CDR1 is MNHEY and CDR2 SVGAGI. This CDR3 has 14 residues. The CDR3 is CASRRGKLSYEQYF. The CDR3 region has the DNA TGTGCCAGCAGACGAGGGAAACTCTCCTACGAGCAGTACTTC.

The chain combines TRBV6-5 with TRBJ2-3; 10 positions match TRBD2. The CDR3 runs 15 residues. Trimming took 6 bases from V and 2 from J; bases not matched to a gene: 5. Germline assignment: CDR1 MNHEY and CDR2 SVGAGI. DNA for the CDR3: TGTGCCAGCAGCTGGACTAGCGGCGCCACAGATACGCAGTATTTT. Translation gives CASSWTSGATDTQYF.

As concerns this clone: This CDR3 is also generated by other DNA sequences in the sample. The chain links TRBV7-2 to TRBJ2-3; D gene ambiguous. The CDR3 is made up of 13 amino acids. Trimming pared 3 bases from V and 6 bases from J, leaving 10 bases between. Germline V CDR1 and CDR2: SGHTA, FQGNSA. CDR3 nucleotides: TGTGCCAGCAGCTTGAGTTGGGGTGATACGCAGTATTTT. This codes for CASSLSWGDTQYF. Using reference TRBV7-2 and TRBJ2-3 for the parts outside the CDR3, the full variable domain is GAGVSQSPSNKVTEKGKDVELRCDPISGHTALYWYRQSLGQGLEFLIYFQGNSAPDKSGLPSDRFSAERTGGSVSTLTIQRTQQEDSAVYLCASSLSWGDTQYFGPGTRLTVL.

Regarding this clone: This CDR3 is also generated by other DNA sequences in the sample. The rearrangement joins TRBV6-1 to TRBJ1-2; 9 nucleotides agree with TRBD1. This CDR3 region has 13 residues. V dropped 3 bases and J dropped 7; count of bases not matched to a gene: 3. CDR1 is MNHNS and CDR2 is SASEGT in the germline V gene. This CDR3 is CASSDWTGVGYTF. In nucleotides, the CDR3 is TGTGCCAGCAGTGACTGGACAGGGGTTGGCTACACCTTC.

The chain has TRBV6-1 and TRBJ1-4, with D possibly being TRBD1 (5 bases). This CDR3 is 16 amino acids long. The germline V and J ends were trimmed by 1 base and 8 bases, with 17 bases remaining between them. CDR1 and CDR2 from the germline V gene are MNHNS and SASEGT. CDR3 bases: TGTGCCAGCAGTGAAGGCTACCCCCCGGGGCGGGAAAAACTGTTTTTT. Protein sequence: CASSEGYPPGREKLFF.

This clone has just one count. The chain recombines TRBV18 with TRBJ1-2; D is undetermined. The germline V gene has CDR1 KGHSH and CDR2 LQKENI. The CDR3 totals 14 residues. Trimming removed 2 bases at V and 5 bases at J, with 12 bases between. This CDR3 reads CASSPIQLPYGYTF. The CDR3 bases are TGTGCCAGCTCACCAATTCAGCTTCCTTATGGCTACACCTTC.

V and J are TRBV28 and TRBJ1-2, with a weak D call TRBD1 (6 bases). This CDR3 has 15 residues. Germline CDR1 and CDR2: MDHEN and SYDVKM. Trimming pared 2 bases from V and 6 bases from J, leaving 16 bases between. The CDR3 region is CASSLMGAPGNGYTF. CDR3 sequence (DNA): TGTGCCAGCAGTTTAATGGGGGCGCCAGGGAATGGCTACACCTTC.